The entry below describes one TCR beta chain. Across 20 to 25 US areas, participants ranged in age from 18 to 89 years. This sample is drawn from a study of blood T cell repertoires in COVID-19. Study as a whole: Collection of acute and convalescent COVID-19 samples took place in the United States, Italy and Spain. T cells, B-cell-depleted T cells, or PBMCs supplied cDNA or gDNA.

In the source study's methods: Researchers report that nucleated cell counts were estimated from reference gene primer amplification. Method: immunoSEQ multiplex PCR; TCRdb's copy keeps in-frame clones and lacks some. The DNA gave D and trimming, while V, J and clone size come from that table. The sample consists of roughly 250,000 clones, about 85% of them appearing once. Germline CDR1 LGHDT, CDR2 YNNKEL (reference sequence). CDR3 length equals 16 residues. The ends were cut back, 4 bases at V and 4 bases at J, with 19 bases in the middle. The rearrangement uses TRBV3-1 (or the pseudogene TRBV3-2) and TRBJ2-5; perhaps TRBD1 as D (6 bases). Sample: PBMCs or T cells enriched from blood (not recorded which). This TCR derives from a woman younger than 45 with acute COVID-19. In DNA form, the CDR3 reads TGTGCCAGCAGCCCACGGGCAGGGGTAGAAGGAGAGACCCAGTACTTC. It is translated as CASSPRAGVEGETQYF.